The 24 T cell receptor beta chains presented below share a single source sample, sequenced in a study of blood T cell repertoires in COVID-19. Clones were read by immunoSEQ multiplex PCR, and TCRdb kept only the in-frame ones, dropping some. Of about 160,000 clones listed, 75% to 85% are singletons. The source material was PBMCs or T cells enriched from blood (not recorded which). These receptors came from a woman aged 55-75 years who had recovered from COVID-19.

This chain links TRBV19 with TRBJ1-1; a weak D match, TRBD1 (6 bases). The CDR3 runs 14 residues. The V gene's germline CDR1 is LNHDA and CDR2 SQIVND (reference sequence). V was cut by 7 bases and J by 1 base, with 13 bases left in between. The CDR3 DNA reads TGTGCCAGTACCGAGGGACATCCGAACACTGAAGCTTTCTTT. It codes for CASTEGHPNTEAFF. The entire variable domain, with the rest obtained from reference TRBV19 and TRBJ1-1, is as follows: DGGITQSPKYLFRKEGQNVTLSCEQNLNHDAMYWYRQDPGQGLRLIYYSQIVNDFQKGDIAEGYSVSREKKESFPLTVTSAQKNPTAFYLCASTEGHPNTEAFFGQGTRLTVV.

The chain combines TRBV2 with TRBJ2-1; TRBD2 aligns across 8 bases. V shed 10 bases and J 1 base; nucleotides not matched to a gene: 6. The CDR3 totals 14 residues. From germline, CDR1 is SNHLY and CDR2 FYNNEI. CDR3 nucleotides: TGTGCCACCGGAGCGGGGGTGTCCTACAATGAGCAGTTCTTC. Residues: CATGAGVSYNEQFF. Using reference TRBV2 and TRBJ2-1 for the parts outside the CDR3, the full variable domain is EPEVTQTPSHQVTQMGQEVILRCVPISNHLYFYWYRQILGQKVEFLVSFYNNEISEKSEIFDDQFSVERPDGSNFTLKIRSTKLEDSAMYFCATGAGVSYNEQFFGPGTRLTVL.

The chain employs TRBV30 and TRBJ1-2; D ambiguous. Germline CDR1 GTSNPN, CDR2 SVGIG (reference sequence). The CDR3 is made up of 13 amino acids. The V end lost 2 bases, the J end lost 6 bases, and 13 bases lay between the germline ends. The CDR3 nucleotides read TGTGCCTGGAGTTCGGCGGGCGGGGATGGCTACACCTTC. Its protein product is CAWSSAGGDGYTF.

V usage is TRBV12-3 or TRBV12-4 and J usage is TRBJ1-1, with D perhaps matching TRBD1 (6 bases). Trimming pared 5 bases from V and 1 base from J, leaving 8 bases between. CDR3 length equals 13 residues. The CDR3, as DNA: TGTGCCAGCAGTGTCAGGGGGAACACTGAAGCTTTCTTT. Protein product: CASSVRGNTEAFF.

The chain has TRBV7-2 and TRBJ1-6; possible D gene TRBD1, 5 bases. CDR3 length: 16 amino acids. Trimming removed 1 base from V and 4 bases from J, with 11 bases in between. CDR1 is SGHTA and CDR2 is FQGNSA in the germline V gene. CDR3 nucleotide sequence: TGTGCCAGCAGCTTAGGTGGGGCAGGTTATAATTCACCCCTCCACTTT. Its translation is CASSLGGAGYNSPLHF.

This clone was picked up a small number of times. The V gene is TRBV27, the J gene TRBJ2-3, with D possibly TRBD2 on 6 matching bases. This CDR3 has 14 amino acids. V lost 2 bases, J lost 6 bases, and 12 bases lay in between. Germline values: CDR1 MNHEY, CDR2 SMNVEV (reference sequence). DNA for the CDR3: TGTGCCAGCAGTTTAGGAGGGCCAGGGGATACGCAGTATTTT. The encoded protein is CASSLGGPGDTQYF.

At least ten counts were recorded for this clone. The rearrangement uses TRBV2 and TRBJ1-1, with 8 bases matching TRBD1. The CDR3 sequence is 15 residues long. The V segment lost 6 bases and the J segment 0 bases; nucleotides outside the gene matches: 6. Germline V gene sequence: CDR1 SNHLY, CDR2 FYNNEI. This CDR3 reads CASREQGELNTEAFF. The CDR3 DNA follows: TGTGCCAGCAGGGAACAGGGGGAATTGAACACTGAAGCTTTCTTT. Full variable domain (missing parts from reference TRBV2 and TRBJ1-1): EPEVTQTPSHQVTQMGQEVILRCVPISNHLYFYWYRQILGQKVEFLVSFYNNEISEKSEIFDDQFSVERPDGSNFTLKIRSTKLEDSAMYFCASREQGELNTEAFFGQGTRLTVV.

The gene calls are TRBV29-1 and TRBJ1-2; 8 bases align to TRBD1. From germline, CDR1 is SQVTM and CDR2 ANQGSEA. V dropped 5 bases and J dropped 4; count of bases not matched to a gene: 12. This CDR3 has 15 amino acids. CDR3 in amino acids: CSVKSSRTGIYGYTF. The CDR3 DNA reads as TGCAGCGTTAAGAGTAGCCGGACAGGGATCTATGGCTACACCTTC.

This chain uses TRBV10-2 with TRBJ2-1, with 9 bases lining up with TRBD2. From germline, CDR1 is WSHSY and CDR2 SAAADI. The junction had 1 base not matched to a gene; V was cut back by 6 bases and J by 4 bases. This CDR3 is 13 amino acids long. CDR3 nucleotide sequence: TGCGCCAGCAGGGCGGGGGGGTACAATGAGCAGTTCTTC. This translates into CASRAGGYNEQFF.

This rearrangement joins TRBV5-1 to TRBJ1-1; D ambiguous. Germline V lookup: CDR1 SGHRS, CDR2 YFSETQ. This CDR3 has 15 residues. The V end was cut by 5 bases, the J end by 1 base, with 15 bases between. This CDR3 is CASRSPDIANTEAFF. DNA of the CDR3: TGCGCCAGCAGGTCCCCAGATATCGCGAACACTGAAGCTTTCTTT. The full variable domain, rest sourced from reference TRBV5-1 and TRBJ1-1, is KAGVTQTPRYLIKTRGQQVTLSCSPISGHRSVSWYQQTPGQGLQFLFEYFSETQRNKGNFPGRFSGRQFSNSRSEMNVSTLELGDSALYLCASRSPDIANTEAFFGQGTRLTVV.

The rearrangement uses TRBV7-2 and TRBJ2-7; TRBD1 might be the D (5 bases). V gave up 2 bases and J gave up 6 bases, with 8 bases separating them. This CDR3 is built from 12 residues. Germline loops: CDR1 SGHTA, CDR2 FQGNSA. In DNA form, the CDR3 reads TGTGCCAGCAGCTTATATCAGGGCGAGCAGTACTTC. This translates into CASSLYQGEQYF. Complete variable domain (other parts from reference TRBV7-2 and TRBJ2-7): GAGVSQSPSNKVTEKGKDVELRCDPISGHTALYWYRQSLGQGLEFLIYFQGNSAPDKSGLPSDRFSAERTGGSVSTLTIQRTQQEDSAVYLCASSLYQGEQYFGPGTRLTVT.

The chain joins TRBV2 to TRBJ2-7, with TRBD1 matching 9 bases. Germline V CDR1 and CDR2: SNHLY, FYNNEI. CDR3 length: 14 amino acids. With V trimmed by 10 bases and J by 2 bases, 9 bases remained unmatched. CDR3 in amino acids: CATKPGQGPYEQYF. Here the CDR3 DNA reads TGTGCCACCAAACCGGGACAGGGCCCCTACGAGCAGTACTTC.

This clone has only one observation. The CDR3 protein is CASSEMSGGANEQFF. The CDR3 DNA sequence: TGCGCCAGCAGTGAGATGAGCGGGGGGGCCAATGAGCAGTTCTTC. The chain recombines TRBV10-1 with TRBJ2-1, with TRBD2 identical over 10 bases. V shed 2 bases, J shed 6 bases, and the junction held 4 bases outside the gene matches. This CDR3 has 15 residues. The germline gives CDR1 WNHNN, CDR2 SYGVQD (reference sequence).

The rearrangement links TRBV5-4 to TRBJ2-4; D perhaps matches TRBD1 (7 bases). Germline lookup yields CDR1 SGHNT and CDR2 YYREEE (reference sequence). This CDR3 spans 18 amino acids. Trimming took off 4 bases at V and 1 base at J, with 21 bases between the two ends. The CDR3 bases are TGTGCCAGCAGCCTTGGGACAGCGGGTCTTGGGGCCAAAAACATTCAGTACTTC. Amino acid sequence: CASSLGTAGLGAKNIQYF.

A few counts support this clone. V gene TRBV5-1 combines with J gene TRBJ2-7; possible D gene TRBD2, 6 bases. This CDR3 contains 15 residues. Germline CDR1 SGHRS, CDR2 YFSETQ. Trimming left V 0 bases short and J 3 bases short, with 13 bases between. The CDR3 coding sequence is TGCGCCAGCAGCTTGGAAGGAGGGGAGGACTACGAGCAGTACTTC. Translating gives CASSLEGGEDYEQYF.

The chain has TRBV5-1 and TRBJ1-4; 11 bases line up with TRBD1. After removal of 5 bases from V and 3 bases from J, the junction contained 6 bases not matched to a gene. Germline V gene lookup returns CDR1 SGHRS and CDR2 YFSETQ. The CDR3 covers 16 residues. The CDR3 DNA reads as TGCGCCAGCAGTTTCGGACAGGGGGCTGCTAATGAAAAACTGTTTTTT. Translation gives CASSFGQGAANEKLFF.

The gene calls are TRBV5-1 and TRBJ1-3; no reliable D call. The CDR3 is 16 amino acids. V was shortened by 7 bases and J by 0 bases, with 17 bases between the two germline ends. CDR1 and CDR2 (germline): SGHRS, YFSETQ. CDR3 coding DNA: TGCGCCAGCGCCGAGATGGCTTACAGCTCTGGAAACACCATATATTTT. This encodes CASAEMAYSSGNTIYF.

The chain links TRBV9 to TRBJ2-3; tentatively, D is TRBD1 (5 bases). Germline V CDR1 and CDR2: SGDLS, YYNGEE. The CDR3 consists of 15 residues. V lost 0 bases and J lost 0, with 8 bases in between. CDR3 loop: CASSVEGVSTDTQYF. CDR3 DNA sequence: TGTGCCAGCAGCGTAGAAGGGGTTAGCACAGATACGCAGTATTTT.

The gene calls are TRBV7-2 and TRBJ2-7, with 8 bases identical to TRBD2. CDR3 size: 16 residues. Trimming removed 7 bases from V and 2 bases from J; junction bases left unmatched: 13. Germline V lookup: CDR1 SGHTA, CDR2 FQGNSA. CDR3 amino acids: CASTRSKAGGAYEQYF. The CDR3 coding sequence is TGTGCCAGCACTCGGAGCAAGGCGGGGGGCGCCTACGAGCAGTACTTC.

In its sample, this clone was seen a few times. The CDR3 here is CASSQGRAGGLETQYF. The CDR3 coding sequence is TGCGCCAGCAGCCAGGGCAGAGCGGGGGGCCTGGAGACCCAGTACTTC. The rearrangement uses TRBV4-1 and TRBJ2-5; 9 nucleotides line up with TRBD2. This CDR3 has 16 amino acids. The J segment lost 5 bases and the V segment lost 3 bases, leaving 10 bases of the junction unmatched. Germline V CDR1 and CDR2: MGHRA, YSYEKL.

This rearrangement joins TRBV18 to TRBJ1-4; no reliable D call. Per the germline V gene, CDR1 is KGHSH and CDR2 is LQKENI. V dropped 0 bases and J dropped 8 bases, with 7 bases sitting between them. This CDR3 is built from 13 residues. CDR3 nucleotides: TGTGCCAGCTCACCACCCGCGAGGGAAAAACTGTTTTTT. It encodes CASSPPAREKLFF. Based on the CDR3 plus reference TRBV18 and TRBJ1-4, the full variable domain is NAGVMQNPRHLVRRRGQEARLRCSPMKGHSHVYWYRQLPEEGLKFMVYLQKENIIDESGMPKERFSAEFPKEGPSILRIQQVVRGDSAAYFCASSPPAREKLFFGSGTQLSVL.

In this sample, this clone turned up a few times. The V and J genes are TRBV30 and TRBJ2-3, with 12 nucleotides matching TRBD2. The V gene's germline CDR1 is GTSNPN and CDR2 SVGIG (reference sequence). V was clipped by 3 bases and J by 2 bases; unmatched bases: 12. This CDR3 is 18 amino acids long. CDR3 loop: CAWRKTSGGLWNTDTQYF. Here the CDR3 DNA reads TGTGCCTGGAGGAAGACTAGCGGGGGACTCTGGAACACAGATACGCAGTATTTT.

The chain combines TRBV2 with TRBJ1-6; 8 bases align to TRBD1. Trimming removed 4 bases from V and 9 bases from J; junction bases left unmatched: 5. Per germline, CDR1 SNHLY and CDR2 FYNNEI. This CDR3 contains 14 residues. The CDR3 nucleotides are TGTGCCAGCAGTGCCGGACAGGGTGCTTCACCCCTCCACTTT. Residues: CASSAGQGASPLHF.

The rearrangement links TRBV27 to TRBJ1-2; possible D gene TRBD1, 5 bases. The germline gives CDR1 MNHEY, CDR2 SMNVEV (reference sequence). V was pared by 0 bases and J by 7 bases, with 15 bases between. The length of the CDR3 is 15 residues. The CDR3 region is CASSLSAGTEGGYTF. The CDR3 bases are TGTGCCAGCAGTTTATCCGCAGGGACGGAGGGTGGCTACACCTTC.